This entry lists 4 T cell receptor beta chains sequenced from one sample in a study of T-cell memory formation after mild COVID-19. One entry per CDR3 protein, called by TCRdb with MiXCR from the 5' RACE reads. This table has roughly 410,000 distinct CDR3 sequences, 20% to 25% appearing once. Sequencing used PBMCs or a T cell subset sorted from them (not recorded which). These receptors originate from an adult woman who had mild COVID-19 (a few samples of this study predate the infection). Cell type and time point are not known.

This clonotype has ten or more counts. DNA of the CDR3: TGTGCCAGCAGCTTTAGCGGGTACTCGAACACCGGGGAGCTGTTTTTT. Its protein is CASSFSGYSNTGELFF. V and J are TRBV7-2 and TRBJ2-2; 7 positions agree with TRBD2. CDR1 SGHTA and CDR2 FQGNSA come from the germline V gene. V gave up 3 bases and J gave up 0 bases; unmatched junction bases: 4. This CDR3 is built from 16 residues.

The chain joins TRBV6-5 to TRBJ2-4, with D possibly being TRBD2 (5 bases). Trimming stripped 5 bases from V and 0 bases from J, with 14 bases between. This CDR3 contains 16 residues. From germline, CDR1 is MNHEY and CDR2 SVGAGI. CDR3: CASSRLGKGAKNIQYF. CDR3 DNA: TGTGCCAGCAGTCGGCTCGGGAAGGGAGCCAAAAACATTCAGTACTTC.

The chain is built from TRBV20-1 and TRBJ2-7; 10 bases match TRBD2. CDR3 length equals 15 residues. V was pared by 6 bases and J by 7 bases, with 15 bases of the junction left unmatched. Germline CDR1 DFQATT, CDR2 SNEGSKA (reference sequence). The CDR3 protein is CSANRALAGVREQYF. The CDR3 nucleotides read TGCAGTGCAAACAGGGCTCTAGCGGGAGTGCGGGAGCAGTACTTC.

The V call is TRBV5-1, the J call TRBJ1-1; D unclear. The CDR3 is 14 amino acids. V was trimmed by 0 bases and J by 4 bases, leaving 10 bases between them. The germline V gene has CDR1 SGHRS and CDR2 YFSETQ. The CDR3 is CASSLAGISTEAFF. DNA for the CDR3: TGCGCCAGCAGCTTGGCGGGGATTTCCACTGAAGCTTTCTTT.